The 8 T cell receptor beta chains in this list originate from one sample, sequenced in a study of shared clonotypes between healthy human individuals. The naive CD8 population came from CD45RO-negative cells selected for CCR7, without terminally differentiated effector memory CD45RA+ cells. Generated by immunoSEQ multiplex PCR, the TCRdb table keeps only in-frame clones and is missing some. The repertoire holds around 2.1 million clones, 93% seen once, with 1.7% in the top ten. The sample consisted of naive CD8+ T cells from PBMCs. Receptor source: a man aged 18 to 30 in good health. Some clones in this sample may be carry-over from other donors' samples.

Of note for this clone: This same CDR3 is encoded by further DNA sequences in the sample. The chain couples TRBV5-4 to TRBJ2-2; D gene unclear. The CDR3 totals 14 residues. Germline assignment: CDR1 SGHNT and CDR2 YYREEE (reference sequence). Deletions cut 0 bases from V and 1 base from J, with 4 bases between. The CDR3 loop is CASSLDRNTGELFF. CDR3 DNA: TGTGCCAGCAGCTTGGATCGGAACACCGGGGAGCTGTTTTTT.

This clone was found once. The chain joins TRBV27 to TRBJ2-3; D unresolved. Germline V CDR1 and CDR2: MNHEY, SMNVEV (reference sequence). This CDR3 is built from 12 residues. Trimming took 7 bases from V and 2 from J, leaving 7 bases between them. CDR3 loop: CASKDITDTQYF. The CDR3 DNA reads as TGTGCCAGCAAGGATATCACAGATACGCAGTATTTT.

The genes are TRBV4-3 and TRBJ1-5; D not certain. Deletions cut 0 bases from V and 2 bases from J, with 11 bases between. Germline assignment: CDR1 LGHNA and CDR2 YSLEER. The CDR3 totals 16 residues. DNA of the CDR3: TGCGCCAGCAGCCAAGATATGGGAGAGGGCAATCAGCCCCAGCATTTT. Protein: CASSQDMGEGNQPQHF.

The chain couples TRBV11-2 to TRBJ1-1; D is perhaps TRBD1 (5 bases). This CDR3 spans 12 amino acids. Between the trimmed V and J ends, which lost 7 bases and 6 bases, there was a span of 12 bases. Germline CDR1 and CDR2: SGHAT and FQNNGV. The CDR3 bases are TGTGCCAGCACCATTACGGGGGCTGAAGCTTTCTTT. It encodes CASTITGAEAFF.

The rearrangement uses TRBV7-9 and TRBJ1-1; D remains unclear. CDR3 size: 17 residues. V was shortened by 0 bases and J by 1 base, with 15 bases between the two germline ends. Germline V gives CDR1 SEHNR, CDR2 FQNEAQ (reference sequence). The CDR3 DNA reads TGTGCCAGCAGCTTAGCGCCCCGGGTCCGGGGGAACACTGAAGCTTTCTTT. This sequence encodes CASSLAPRVRGNTEAFF.

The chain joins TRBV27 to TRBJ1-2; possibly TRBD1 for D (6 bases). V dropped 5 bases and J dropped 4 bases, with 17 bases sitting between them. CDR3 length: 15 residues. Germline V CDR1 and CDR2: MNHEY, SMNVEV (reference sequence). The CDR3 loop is CASSPRQASFYGYTF. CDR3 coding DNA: TGTGCCAGCAGTCCGCGACAGGCCTCGTTCTATGGCTACACCTTC.

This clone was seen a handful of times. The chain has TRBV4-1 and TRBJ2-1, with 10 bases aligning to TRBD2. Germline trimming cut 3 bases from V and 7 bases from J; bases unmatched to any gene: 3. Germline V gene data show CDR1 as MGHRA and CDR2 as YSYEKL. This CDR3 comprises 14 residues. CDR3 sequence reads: CASSQIAGGNEQFF. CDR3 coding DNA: TGCGCCAGCAGCCAGATAGCGGGAGGAAATGAGCAGTTCTTC.

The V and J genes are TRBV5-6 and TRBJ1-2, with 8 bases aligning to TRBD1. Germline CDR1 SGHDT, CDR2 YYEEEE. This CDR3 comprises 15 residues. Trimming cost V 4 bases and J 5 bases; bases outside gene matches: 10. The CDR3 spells CASSDLPGQVYGYTF. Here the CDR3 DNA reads TGTGCCAGCAGCGACCTCCCGGGACAGGTATATGGCTACACCTTC. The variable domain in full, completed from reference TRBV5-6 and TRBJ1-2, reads DAGVTQSPTHLIKTRGQQVTLRCSPKSGHDTVSWYQQALGQGPQFIFQYYEEEERQRGNFPDRFSGHQFPNYSSELNVNALLLGDSALYLCASSDLPGQVYGYTFGSGTRLTVV.